This T cell receptor beta chain was obtained from a study of quantifying T cell responses using KT2 cells. Study as a whole: TCR alpha and beta constant-region primers primed reverse transcription of RNA.

The sample is PBMC spiked with counted cells of clone KT2. The cDNA 3' end received a ligated oligonucleotide with a UMI. An equimolar mix of RC1.1 and RC1.2 primed the beta chain across TRBC1 and TRBC2. MiXCR, applied by TCRdb to the UMI-ligation and nested PCR reads, yields one record per CDR3 protein. The sample lists fewer than 60,000 distinct CDR3 sequences, more than 9% seen once, with around 9.3% in the top ten. The CDR3 is 14 residues long. Germline loops: CDR1 SNHLY, CDR2 FYNNEI. Trimming left V 4 bases short and J 4 bases short, with 12 bases between. This clonotype was seen many times. The receptor was isolated from a human donor. The chain carries TRBV2 and TRBJ2-3; D is perhaps TRBD2 (7 bases). Material: PBMCs spiked with cells of the T cell clone KT2. CDR3 loop: CASSAGGLPDTQYF. For the CDR3, the DNA is TGTGCCAGCAGTGCGGGGGGCCTGCCAGATACGCAGTATTTT.